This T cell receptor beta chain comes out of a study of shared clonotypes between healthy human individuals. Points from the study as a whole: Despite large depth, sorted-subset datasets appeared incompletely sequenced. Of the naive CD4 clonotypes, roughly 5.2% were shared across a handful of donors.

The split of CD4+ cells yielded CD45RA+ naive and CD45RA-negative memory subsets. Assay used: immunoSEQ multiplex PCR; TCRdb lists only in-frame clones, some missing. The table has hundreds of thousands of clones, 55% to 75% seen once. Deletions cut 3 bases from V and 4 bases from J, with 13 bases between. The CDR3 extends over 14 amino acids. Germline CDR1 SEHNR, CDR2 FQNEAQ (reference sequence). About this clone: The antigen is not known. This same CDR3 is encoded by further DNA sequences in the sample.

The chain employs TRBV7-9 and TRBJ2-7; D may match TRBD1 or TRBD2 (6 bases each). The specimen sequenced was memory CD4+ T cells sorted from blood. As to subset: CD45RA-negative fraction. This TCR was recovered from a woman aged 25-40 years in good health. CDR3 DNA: TGTGCCAGCAGCTTGTCCGGGGGCTCTTACGAGCAGTACTTC. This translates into CASSLSGGSYEQYF.